This entry features one T cell receptor beta chain sequence. A clone one base away is much larger, so this may be a read error. Other DNA sequences of this sample code for an identical CDR3. V dropped 0 bases and J dropped 3 bases, with 6 bases sitting between them. The CDR3 loop spans 13 amino acids. The germline V gene has CDR1 SGHRS and CDR2 YFSETQ. The data belong to a study of shared clonotypes between healthy human individuals. Repertoires were generated with immunoSEQ multiplex PCR, while TCRdb's copy carries only in-frame clones and drops some. The sample has hundreds of thousands of clones, 74% seen once.

The sample comprised memory CD4+ T cells sorted from blood. Subset noted: CD45RA-negative fraction. The rearrangement joins TRBV5-1 to TRBJ1-1; no definite D call. The sequence derives from a woman aged 25 to 39 in good health. CDR3 amino acids: CASSLGEDTEAFF. CDR3 DNA: TGCGCCAGCAGCTTGGGGGAGGACACTGAAGCTTTCTTT.